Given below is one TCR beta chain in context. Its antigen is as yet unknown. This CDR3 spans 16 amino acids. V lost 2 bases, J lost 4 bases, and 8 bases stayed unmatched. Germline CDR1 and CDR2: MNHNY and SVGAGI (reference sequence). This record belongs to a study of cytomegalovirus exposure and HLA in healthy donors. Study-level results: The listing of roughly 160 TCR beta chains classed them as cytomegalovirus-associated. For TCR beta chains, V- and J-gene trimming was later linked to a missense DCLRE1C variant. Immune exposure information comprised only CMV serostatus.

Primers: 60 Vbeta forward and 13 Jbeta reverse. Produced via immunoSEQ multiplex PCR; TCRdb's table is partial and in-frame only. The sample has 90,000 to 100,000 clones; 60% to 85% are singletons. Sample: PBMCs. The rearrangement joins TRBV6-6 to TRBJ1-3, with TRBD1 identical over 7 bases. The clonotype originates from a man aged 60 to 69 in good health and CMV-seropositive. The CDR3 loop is CASSYQTGTGGNTIYF. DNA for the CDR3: TGTGCCAGCAGTTACCAGACAGGGACTGGGGGAAACACCATATATTTT.